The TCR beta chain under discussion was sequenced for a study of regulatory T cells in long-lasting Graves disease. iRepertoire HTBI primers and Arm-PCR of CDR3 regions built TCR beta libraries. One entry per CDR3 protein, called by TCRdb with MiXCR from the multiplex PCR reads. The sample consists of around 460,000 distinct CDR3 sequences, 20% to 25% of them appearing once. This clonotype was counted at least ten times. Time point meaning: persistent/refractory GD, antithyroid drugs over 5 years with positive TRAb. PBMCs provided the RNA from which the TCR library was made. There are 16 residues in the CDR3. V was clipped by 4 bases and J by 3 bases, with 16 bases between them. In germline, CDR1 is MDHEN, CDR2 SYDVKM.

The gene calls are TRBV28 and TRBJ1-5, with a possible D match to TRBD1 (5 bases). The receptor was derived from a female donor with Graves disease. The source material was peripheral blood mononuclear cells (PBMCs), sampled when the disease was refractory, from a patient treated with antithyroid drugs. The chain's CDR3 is CASSSHRGLANQPQHF. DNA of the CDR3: TGTGCCAGCAGTTCTCACCGGGGCCTAGCCAATCAGCCCCAGCATTTT.